The present entry profiles one T cell receptor beta chain with its context. Its antigen is still unknown. This specimen includes other DNA sequences encoding the same CDR3. This entry belongs to a study of siplizumab effects on memory and regulatory T cells. Regarding the study as a whole: Versus 25% to 30% in controls, the mappable alloreactive CD4+ clones averaged roughly 69% Treg-derived with siplizumab. Alloreactive sequences tracing back to unstimulated CD4+ memory cells were significantly reduced by siplizumab. The apparent diversity of naive T cells exceeded that of memory cells, and naive T cells seemed to make a major contribution to the alloresponse. Unstimulated subsets accounted for the mapping of only a minor share of the clones that were alloreactive.

Germline CDR1 is MNHNY and CDR2 is SVGAGI (reference sequence). Trimming pared 0 bases from V and 7 bases from J, leaving 19 bases between. CDR3 length: 16 residues. TCRdb keeps only in-frame clones here, not all; method: immunoSEQ multiplex PCR. The sample lists about 100,000 clones; about 90% were seen once. The gene calls are TRBV6-6 and TRBJ2-7; D call uncertain. This receptor was taken from a human donor in good health. Sample: Tregs sorted from blood. The CDR3: CASSYSFRTDLYEQYF. Written as DNA, the CDR3 is TGTGCCAGCAGTTACTCCTTCCGGACGGACCTATATGAGCAGTACTTC.